Below, 18 T cell receptor beta chains from the same sample are listed, as sequenced in a study of T cell repertoires in cytomegalovirus infection. MiXCR was run by TCRdb on the reads, yielding one entry per CDR3 protein. The sample includes fewer than 900,000 distinct CDR3 sequences, approximately 32% of them seen just once. The antigens for these receptors are not known. The material was cultured CD8+ T cells from PBMCs, obtained from culture after CMV antigen stimulation. These receptors were obtained from a human donor in good health (CMV status not recorded). Some clones in this sample may be carry-over from other donors' samples.

The genes are TRBV6-6 and TRBJ2-4, with no clear D. The V gene lost 6 bases and the J gene lost 8 bases, with 8 bases spanning the gap. The CDR3 consists of 11 residues. CDR1 and CDR2 from the germline V gene are MNHNY and SVGAGI (reference sequence). The DNA of the CDR3 is TGTGCCAGCAGGGTGTCGGACATTCAGTACTTC. Translating it yields CASRVSDIQYF.

This clonotype was seen more than once but under ten times. The chain recombines TRBV12-3 or TRBV12-4 with TRBJ2-5, with D perhaps matching TRBD1 (6 bases). V was shortened by 5 bases and J by 1 base, with 11 bases between the two germline ends. CDR3 length: 14 residues. CDR3 sequence (DNA): TGTGCCAGCAGTCCCGGACAGTTCCAAGAGACCCAGTACTTC. Translating it yields CASSPGQFQETQYF.

The CDR3 region is CSARDLGTGVMNTEAFF. The CDR3, as DNA: TGCAGTGCTAGAGATCTGGGGACAGGGGTAATGAACACTGAAGCTTTCTTT. The V call is TRBV20-1, the J call TRBJ1-1; 10 bases are shared with TRBD1. V shed 0 bases and J 0 bases; nucleotides not matched to a gene: 7. The CDR3 loop spans 17 amino acids. Germline assignment: CDR1 DFQATT and CDR2 SNEGSKA (reference sequence).

CDR3 region: CASSRTGDRVYNEQFF. For the CDR3, the DNA is TGTGCCAGCTCACGTACAGGGGACAGGGTTTACAATGAGCAGTTCTTC. The gene calls are TRBV18 and TRBJ2-1; 9 positions agree with TRBD1. The CDR3 contains 16 residues. CDR1 and CDR2 (germline): KGHSH, LQKENI. The V and J ends lost 4 bases and 4 bases, in that order; junction bases with no gene match: 8.

This clonotype has just a few counts. The rearrangement links TRBV13 to TRBJ2-1, with D tentatively TRBD2 (6 bases). The CDR3 contains 17 residues. Trimming stripped 5 bases from V and 3 bases from J, with 20 bases between. Germline lookup yields CDR1 PRHDT and CDR2 FYEKMQ (reference sequence). CDR3 sequence: CASSHKVPGLNYNEQFF. CDR3 nucleotides: TGTGCCAGCAGCCATAAGGTACCGGGACTGAACTACAATGAGCAGTTCTTC.

The table lists this clonotype with a count of one. Mismatch with germline at one junction end may stem from a read error. The V gene is TRBV6-1, the J gene TRBJ1-1; D is unclear. Germline V gene data show CDR1 as MNHNS and CDR2 as SASEGT. This CDR3 spans 11 amino acids. CDR3 in amino acids: CSSSEDGRAFF. In nucleotides, the CDR3 is TGTTCCAGCAGTGAAGACGGGCGGGCTTTCTTT.

This clonotype counts as medium-sized. This rearrangement joins TRBV11-2 to TRBJ1-2, with a possible D match to TRBD1 (5 bases). V lost 3 bases and J 6 bases, leaving 20 bases between the germline ends. CDR1 is SGHAT, CDR2 FQNNGV, per germline. The CDR3 spans 16 residues. This CDR3 reads CASSLAPGGGPDGYTF. CDR3 DNA: TGTGCCAGCAGCTTGGCCCCAGGCGGGGGTCCGGATGGCTACACCTTC.

The J gene is TRBJ2-6, the V gene TRBV10-3, with D tentatively TRBD1 or TRBD2 (5 bases each). There are 17 residues in the CDR3. Germline values: CDR1 ENHRY, CDR2 SYGVKD. Deletions cut 7 bases from V and 0 bases from J, with 16 bases between. In nucleotides, the CDR3 is TGTGCCATCAACCTCAGGGAGCCTAGCTCTGGGGCCAACGTCCTGACTTTC. This sequence encodes CAINLREPSSGANVLTF.

The gene calls are TRBV6-6 and TRBJ2-7, with D hard to call. Germline CDR1 reads MNHNY; CDR2 reads SVGAGI (reference sequence). The CDR3 loop spans 13 amino acids. V was trimmed by 5 bases and J by 3 bases, leaving 11 bases between them. The CDR3 protein is CASSPPHGYEQYF. CDR3 DNA sequence: TGTGCCAGCAGTCCCCCCCACGGCTACGAGCAGTACTTC.

The J gene is TRBJ2-1, the V gene TRBV20-1, with D unclear. The germline V gene has CDR1 DFQATT and CDR2 SNEGSKA (reference sequence). Trimming removed 6 bases from V and 0 bases from J, with 12 bases in between. CDR3 size: 14 residues. CDR3 in amino acids: CSASRFGSYNEQFF. The CDR3 DNA sequence: TGCAGTGCCTCGCGGTTTGGCTCCTACAATGAGCAGTTCTTC.

This clonotype turned up a few times. CDR3 nucleotide sequence: TGCAGTGCTTCGCCAGAAGGAGCGGGGAGGGCAGATACGCAGTATTTT. It specifies CSASPEGAGRADTQYF. The gene calls are TRBV20-1 and TRBJ2-3, with 7 nucleotides matching TRBD2. Germline-derived CDR1 and CDR2 are DFQATT and SNEGSKA (reference sequence). The CDR3 totals 16 residues. V was pared by 5 bases and J by 4 bases, with 15 bases of the junction left unmatched.

This clonotype showed up just a few times. The chain recombines TRBV6-5 with TRBJ1-1; D is unresolved. CDR1 is MNHEY, CDR2 SVGAGI, per germline. There are 15 residues in the CDR3. V lost 0 bases and J 2 bases, leaving 10 bases between the germline ends. This CDR3 reads CASSYSKASNTEAFF. The CDR3 nucleotides read TGTGCCAGCAGTTACTCGAAGGCAAGTAACACTGAAGCTTTCTTT.

This clonotype was seen a handful of times. The V and J genes are TRBV28 and TRBJ2-7; D not resolved. Deletions cut 3 bases from V and 2 bases from J, with 8 bases between. This CDR3 contains 13 residues. Germline values: CDR1 MDHEN, CDR2 SYDVKM. DNA for the CDR3: TGTGCCAGCAGTTTGGCCCATCCCTACGAGCAGTACGTC. Its translation: CASSLAHPYEQYV.

This clonotype was recorded only once. The V and J genes are TRBV19 and TRBJ1-1; no firm D call. Between the trimmed V and J ends, which lost 3 bases and 0 bases, there was a span of 11 bases. In germline, CDR1 is LNHDA, CDR2 SQIVND (reference sequence). CDR3 length equals 15 residues. The CDR3 nucleotides read TGTGCCAGTAGTATCCGGGTTTCGGTGAACACTGAAGCTTTCTTT. Translation gives CASSIRVSVNTEAFF.

This clonotype was seen only a few times. The chain combines TRBV12-3 or TRBV12-4 with TRBJ2-1; D unclear. Trimming stripped 6 bases from V and 4 bases from J, with 7 bases between. This CDR3 spans 12 amino acids. The DNA for the CDR3 is TGTGCCAGCAGATCGGAGTACAATGAGCAGTTCTTC. As protein: CASRSEYNEQFF.

The gene calls are TRBV7-9 and TRBJ2-7, with TRBD2 matching 11 bases. The length of the CDR3 is 15 residues. V was pared by 5 bases and J by 3 bases, with 6 bases of the junction left unmatched. From germline, CDR1 is SEHNR and CDR2 FQNEAQ (reference sequence). DNA for the CDR3: TGTGCCAGCAGCGCCCCTAGCGGGGGGAACTACGAGCAGTACTTC. Translation: CASSAPSGGNYEQYF. Full variable domain (outside the CDR3, taken from reference TRBV7-9 and TRBJ2-7): DTGVSQNPRHKITKRGQNVTFRCDPISEHNRLYWYRQTLGQGPEFLTYFQNEAQLEKSRLLSDRFSAERPKGSFSTLEIQRTEQGDSAMYLCASSAPSGGNYEQYFGPGTRLTVT.

This clonotype was counted only a few times. This rearrangement joins TRBV19 to TRBJ1-1; the D gene is possibly TRBD1 (6 bases). Germline V gives CDR1 LNHDA, CDR2 SQIVND (reference sequence). Trimming pared 3 bases from V and 5 bases from J, leaving 13 bases between. The CDR3 loop spans 14 amino acids. The DNA of the CDR3 is TGTGCCAGTAGTATCGGGGGGCGCCTAACTGAAGCTTTCTTT. Translating gives CASSIGGRLTEAFF.

This chain links TRBV27 with TRBJ1-3; 7 positions agree with TRBD1. The CDR3 is made up of 17 amino acids. V was clipped by 0 bases and J by 4 bases; unmatched bases: 9. From germline, CDR1 is MNHEY and CDR2 SMNVEV (reference sequence). CDR3 DNA: TGTGCCAGCAGTTTATCCCCGCAGGGGGGATACGGAAACACCATATATTTT. Translating it yields CASSLSPQGGYGNTIYF.